Each of the 12 T cell receptor beta chains below was sequenced from the same sample in a study of CD8+ T cells in alopecia areata. Across about 5 patients, CD4+ cells underwent sorting into CD25+CD127- cells. cDNA prepared by RNA extraction and subsequent reverse transcription served as the template for sequencing. TCRdb's copy holds only in-frame clones and misses some; the assay was immunoSEQ multiplex PCR. The table has around 36,000 clones, around half seen once. What was sequenced was CD4+ Tregs sorted from blood. Receptors were obtained from a human donor with alopecia areata.

The chain uses TRBV7-8 and TRBJ1-1, with D uncertain. Looked up from germline, CDR1 is SGHVS and CDR2 is FQNEAQ. The CDR3 spans 14 residues. Trimming stripped 2 bases from V and 0 bases from J, with 7 bases between. The CDR3 protein is CASSLLTLNTEAFF. DNA for the CDR3: TGTGCCAGCAGCTTACTAACTCTGAACACTGAAGCTTTCTTT. The variable domain in full, completed from reference TRBV7-8 and TRBJ1-1, reads GAGVSQSPRYKVAKRGQDVALRCDPISGHVSLFWYQQALGQGPEFLTYFQNEAQLDKSGLPSDRFFAERPEGSVSTLKIQRTQQEDSAVYLCASSLLTLNTEAFFGQGTRLTVV.

The chain employs TRBV7-9 and TRBJ2-3, with TRBD1 as a possible D gene (6 bases). V was pared by 4 bases and J by 0 bases, with 17 bases between. CDR1 and CDR2 from the germline V gene are SEHNR and FQNEAQ (reference sequence). This CDR3 region has 17 residues. CDR3 in amino acids: CASSSGALPSSTDTQYF. CDR3 DNA sequence: TGTGCCAGCAGCTCAGGGGCGCTCCCATCTAGCACAGATACGCAGTATTTT.

The rearrangement links TRBV7-2 to TRBJ1-1, with D perhaps matching TRBD1 (5 bases). Germline V gives CDR1 SGHTA, CDR2 FQGNSA. Between the trimmed V and J ends, which lost 2 bases and 4 bases, there was a span of 8 bases. This CDR3 region has 13 residues. For the CDR3, the DNA is TGTGCCAGCAGCTTATTGGGGGTCACTGAAGCTTTCTTT. Residues: CASSLLGVTEAFF.

The rearrangement joins TRBV7-9 to TRBJ2-1; the match to TRBD2 covers 10 bases. The CDR3 runs 16 residues. V lost 5 bases, J lost 7 bases, and 11 bases stayed unmatched. The germline V gene has CDR1 SEHNR and CDR2 FQNEAQ (reference sequence). CDR3 residues: CASSNLAGEASNEQFF. The DNA of the CDR3 is TGTGCCAGCAGCAATCTAGCGGGAGAGGCATCGAATGAGCAGTTCTTC.

This clone turned up a few times. The J gene is TRBJ2-1, the V gene TRBV4-1; TRBD2 matches at 7 bases. Germline values: CDR1 MGHRA, CDR2 YSYEKL. V trimming: 0 bases; J trimming: 5 bases; junction bases outside the gene matches: 10. This CDR3 contains 17 residues. The CDR3 is CASSQDYPAGINNEQFF. In DNA, the CDR3 is TGCGCCAGCAGCCAAGATTACCCAGCGGGAATCAACAATGAGCAGTTCTTC.

This clone was counted a few times. The chain combines TRBV27 with TRBJ1-2, with unresolved D. Germline V gives CDR1 MNHEY, CDR2 SMNVEV (reference sequence). V was shortened by 3 bases and J by 2 bases, with 7 bases between the two germline ends. CDR3 length: 13 amino acids. CDR3 bases: TGTGCCAGCAGTTTCCGGCTCAACTATGGCTACACCTTC. This translates into CASSFRLNYGYTF.

This clone is a singleton in its sample. V gene TRBV5-1 combines with J gene TRBJ2-7, with D maybe TRBD1 (6 bases). Trimming shortened V by 4 bases and J by 4 bases, and 15 bases separated the two germline ends. Germline values: CDR1 SGHRS, CDR2 YFSETQ. The CDR3 runs 14 residues. CDR3 sequence (DNA): TGCGCCAGCAGCGCCGGGACAATTTCTTACGAGCAGTACTTC. This translates into CASSAGTISYEQYF.

J is TRBJ1-4 and V is TRBV27, with 7 positions matching TRBD1. The CDR3 spans 15 residues. Germline V gene lookup returns CDR1 MNHEY and CDR2 SMNVEV (reference sequence). V lost 6 bases, J lost 8 bases, and 12 bases stayed unmatched. The CDR3 sequence: CASRVTGMGREKLFF. In DNA form, the CDR3 reads TGTGCCAGCAGAGTGACAGGGATGGGTCGGGAAAAACTGTTTTTT.

The chain combines TRBV11-2 with TRBJ2-7, with TRBD2 identical over 7 bases. CDR1 and CDR2 (germline): SGHAT, FQNNGV. V gave up 5 bases and J gave up 1 base; unmatched junction bases: 8. The CDR3 spans 15 residues. The CDR3 nucleotides read TGTGCCAGCAGCGTTGCCCCGCGGGGGTCCTACGAGCAGTACTTC. Translated, it gives CASSVAPRGSYEQYF.

The V and J genes are TRBV7-2 and TRBJ2-5, with a weak D call TRBD1 (5 bases). Per germline, CDR1 SGHTA and CDR2 FQGNSA. The CDR3 is made up of 14 amino acids. Trimming cost V 3 bases and J 4 bases, with 12 bases left between them. The chain's CDR3 is CASSLGREGETQYF. In nucleotides, the CDR3 is TGTGCCAGCAGCTTGGGCAGGGAAGGAGAGACCCAGTACTTC.

V gene TRBV4-3 combines with J gene TRBJ1-1; maybe TRBD1 (6 bases). The CDR3 length is 16 residues. Trimming cost V 0 bases and J 0 bases, with 11 bases left between them. Per germline, CDR1 LGHNA and CDR2 YSLEER. The CDR3 sequence: CASSQDYGGMNTEAFF. CDR3 nucleotides: TGCGCCAGCAGCCAAGATTATGGGGGCATGAACACTGAAGCTTTCTTT.

This chain connects TRBV7-9 to TRBJ2-7; the match to TRBD1 covers 8 bases. The junction had 5 bases not matched to a gene; V was cut back by 8 bases and J by 2 bases. The germline gives CDR1 SEHNR, CDR2 FQNEAQ (reference sequence). The CDR3 consists of 13 residues. The CDR3 sequence: CASARQGPYEQYF. CDR3 nucleotides: TGTGCCAGCGCCCGACAGGGGCCCTACGAGCAGTACTTC.